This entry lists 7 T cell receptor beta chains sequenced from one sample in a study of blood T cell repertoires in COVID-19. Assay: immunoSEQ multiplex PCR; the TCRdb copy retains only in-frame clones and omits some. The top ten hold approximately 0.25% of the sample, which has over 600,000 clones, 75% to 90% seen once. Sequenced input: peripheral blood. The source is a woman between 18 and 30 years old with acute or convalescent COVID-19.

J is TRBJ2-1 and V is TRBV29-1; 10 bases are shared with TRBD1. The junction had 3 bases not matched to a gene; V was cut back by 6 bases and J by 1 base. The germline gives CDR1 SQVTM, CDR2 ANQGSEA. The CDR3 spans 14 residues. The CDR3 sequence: CSVADRGSYNEQFF. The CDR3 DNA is TGCAGCGTAGCGGACAGGGGGTCCTACAATGAGCAGTTCTTC.

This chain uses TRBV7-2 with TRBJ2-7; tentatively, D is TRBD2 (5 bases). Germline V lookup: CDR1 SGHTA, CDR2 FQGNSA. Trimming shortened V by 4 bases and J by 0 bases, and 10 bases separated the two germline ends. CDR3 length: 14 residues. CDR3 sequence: CASSWNSASYEQYF. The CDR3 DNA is TGTGCCAGCAGCTGGAATAGCGCCTCCTACGAGCAGTACTTC.

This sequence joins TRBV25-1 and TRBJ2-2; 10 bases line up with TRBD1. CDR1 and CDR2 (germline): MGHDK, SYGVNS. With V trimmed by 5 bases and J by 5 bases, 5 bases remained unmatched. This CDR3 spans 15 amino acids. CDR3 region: CASSPRTGGTGELFF. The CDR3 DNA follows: TGTGCCAGCAGTCCTAGGACAGGGGGGACCGGGGAGCTGTTTTTT.

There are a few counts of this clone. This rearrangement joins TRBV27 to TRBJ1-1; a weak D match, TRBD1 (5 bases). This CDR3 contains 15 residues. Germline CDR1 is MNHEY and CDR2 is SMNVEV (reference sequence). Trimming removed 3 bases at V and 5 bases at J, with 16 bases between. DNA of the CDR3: TGTGCCAGCAGTTTCCTTTCCGGGGGAGGAACTGAAGCTTTCTTT. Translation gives CASSFLSGGGTEAFF.

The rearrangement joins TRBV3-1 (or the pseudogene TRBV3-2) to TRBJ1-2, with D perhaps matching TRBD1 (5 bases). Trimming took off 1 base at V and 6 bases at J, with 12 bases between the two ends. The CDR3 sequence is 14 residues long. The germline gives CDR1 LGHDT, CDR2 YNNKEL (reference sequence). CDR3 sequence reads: CASSQGRGINGYTF. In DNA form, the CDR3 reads TGTGCCAGCAGCCAAGGTCGGGGGATCAATGGCTACACCTTC.

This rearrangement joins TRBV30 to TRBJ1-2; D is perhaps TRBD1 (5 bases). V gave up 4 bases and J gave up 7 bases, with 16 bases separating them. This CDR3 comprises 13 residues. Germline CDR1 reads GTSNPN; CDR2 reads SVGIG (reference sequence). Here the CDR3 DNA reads TGTGCCTGGACCCTCAAGGGGCCACGTGGCTACACCTTC. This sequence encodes CAWTLKGPRGYTF.

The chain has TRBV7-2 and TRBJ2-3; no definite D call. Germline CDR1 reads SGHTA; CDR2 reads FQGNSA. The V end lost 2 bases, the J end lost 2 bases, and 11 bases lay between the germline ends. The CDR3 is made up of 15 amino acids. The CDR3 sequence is CASSLTGQLTDTQYF. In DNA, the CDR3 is TGTGCCAGCAGCTTAACTGGGCAGCTCACAGATACGCAGTATTTT.